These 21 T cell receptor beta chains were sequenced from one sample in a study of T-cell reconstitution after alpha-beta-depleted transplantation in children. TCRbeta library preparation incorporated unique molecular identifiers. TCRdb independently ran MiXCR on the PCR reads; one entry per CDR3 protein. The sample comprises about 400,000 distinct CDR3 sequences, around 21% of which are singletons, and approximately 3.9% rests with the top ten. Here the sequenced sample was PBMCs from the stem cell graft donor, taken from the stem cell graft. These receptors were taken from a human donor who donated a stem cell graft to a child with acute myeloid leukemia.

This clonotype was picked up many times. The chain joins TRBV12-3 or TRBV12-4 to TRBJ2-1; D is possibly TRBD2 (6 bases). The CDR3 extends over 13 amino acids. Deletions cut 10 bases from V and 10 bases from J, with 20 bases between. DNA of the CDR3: TGTGCCAACCACAATCCGGGCGGGAAGGAGCAGTTCTTC. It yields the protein CANHNPGGKEQFF.

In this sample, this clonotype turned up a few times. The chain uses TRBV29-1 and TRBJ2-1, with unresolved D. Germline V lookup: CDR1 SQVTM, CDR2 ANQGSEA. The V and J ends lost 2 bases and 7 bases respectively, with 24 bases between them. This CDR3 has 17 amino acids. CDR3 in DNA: TGCAGCGTTGAATGCCTCTCCGTCCAGAGACTTTGGAATGAGCAGTTCTTC. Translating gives CSVECLSVQRLWNEQFF.

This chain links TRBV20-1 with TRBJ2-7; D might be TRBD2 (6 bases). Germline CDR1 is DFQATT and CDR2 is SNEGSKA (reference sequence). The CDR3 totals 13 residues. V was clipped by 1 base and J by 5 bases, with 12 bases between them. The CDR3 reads CSARAVGGHEQYF. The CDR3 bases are TGCAGTGCTAGAGCGGTCGGGGGTCACGAGCAGTACTTC.

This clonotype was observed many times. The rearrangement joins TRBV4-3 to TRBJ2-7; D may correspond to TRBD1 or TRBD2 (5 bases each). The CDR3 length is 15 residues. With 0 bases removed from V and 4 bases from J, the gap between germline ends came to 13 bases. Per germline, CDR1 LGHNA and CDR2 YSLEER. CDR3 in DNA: TGCGCCAGCAGCCAAGATATCGTTGGGGGATACGAGCAGTACTTC. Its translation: CASSQDIVGGYEQYF.

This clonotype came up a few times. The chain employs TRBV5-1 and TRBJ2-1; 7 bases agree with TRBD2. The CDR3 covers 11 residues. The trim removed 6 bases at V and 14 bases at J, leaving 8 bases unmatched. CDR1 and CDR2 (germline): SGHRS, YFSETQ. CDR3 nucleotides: TGCGCCAGCACCGCGGGAGCCCAAAAGTTCTTC. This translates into CASTAGAQKFF.

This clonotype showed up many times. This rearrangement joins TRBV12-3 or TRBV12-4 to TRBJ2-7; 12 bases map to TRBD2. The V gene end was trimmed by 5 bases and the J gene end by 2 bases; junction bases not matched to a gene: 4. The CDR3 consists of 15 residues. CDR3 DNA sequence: TGTGCCAGCAGTCCCCCTAGCGGGAGGGCCTACGAGCAGTACTTC. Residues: CASSPPSGRAYEQYF.

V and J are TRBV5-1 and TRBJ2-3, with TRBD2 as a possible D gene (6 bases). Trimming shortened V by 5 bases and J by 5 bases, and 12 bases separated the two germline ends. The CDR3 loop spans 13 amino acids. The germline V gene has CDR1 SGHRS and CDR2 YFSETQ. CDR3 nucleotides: TGCGCCAGCAGTCAACACGGGGGAGATACGCAGTATTTT. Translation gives CASSQHGGDTQYF.

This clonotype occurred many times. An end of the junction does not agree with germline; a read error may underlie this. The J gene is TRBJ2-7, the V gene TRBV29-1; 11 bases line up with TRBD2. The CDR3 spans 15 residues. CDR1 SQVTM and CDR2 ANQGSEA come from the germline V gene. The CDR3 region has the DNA TGCAGCGTCGAAGTACTGACTAGCGGGACCTACGAGCAGTACTTC. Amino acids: CSVEVLTSGTYEQYF.

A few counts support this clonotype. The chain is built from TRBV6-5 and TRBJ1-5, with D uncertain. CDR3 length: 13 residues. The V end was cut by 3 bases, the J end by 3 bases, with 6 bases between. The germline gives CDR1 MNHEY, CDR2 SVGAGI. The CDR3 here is CASSYRVNQPQHF. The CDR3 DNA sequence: TGTGCCAGCAGTTATCGCGTCAATCAGCCCCAGCATTTT.

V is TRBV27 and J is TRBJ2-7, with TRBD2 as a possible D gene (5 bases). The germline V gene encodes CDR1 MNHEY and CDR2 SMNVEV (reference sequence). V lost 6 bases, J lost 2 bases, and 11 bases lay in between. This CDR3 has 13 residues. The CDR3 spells CASSYGLAYEQYF. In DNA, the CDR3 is TGTGCCAGCAGCTACGGACTTGCCTACGAGCAGTACTTC.

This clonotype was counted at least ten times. CDR3 sequence: CASSSGLAGGDNEQFF. For the CDR3, the DNA is TGTGCCAGCAGCTCGGGACTAGCGGGAGGTGATAATGAGCAGTTCTTC. The rearrangement joins TRBV7-2 to TRBJ2-1; 15 nucleotides agree with TRBD2. Germline CDR1 is SGHTA and CDR2 is FQGNSA. CDR3 size: 16 residues. V was clipped by 4 bases and J by 7 bases; unmatched bases: 5.

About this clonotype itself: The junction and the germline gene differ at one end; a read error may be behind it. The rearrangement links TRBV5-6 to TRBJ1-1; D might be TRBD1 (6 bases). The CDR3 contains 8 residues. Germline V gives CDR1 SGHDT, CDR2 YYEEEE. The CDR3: CASSLQGF. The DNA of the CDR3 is TGTGCCAGCAGCTTACAGGGCTTT.

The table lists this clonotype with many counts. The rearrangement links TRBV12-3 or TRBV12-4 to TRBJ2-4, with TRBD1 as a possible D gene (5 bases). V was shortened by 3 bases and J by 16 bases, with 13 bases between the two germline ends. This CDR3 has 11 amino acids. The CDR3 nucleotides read TGTGCCAGCAGTTTCGGACAATGGGCATACTTC. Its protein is CASSFGQWAYF.

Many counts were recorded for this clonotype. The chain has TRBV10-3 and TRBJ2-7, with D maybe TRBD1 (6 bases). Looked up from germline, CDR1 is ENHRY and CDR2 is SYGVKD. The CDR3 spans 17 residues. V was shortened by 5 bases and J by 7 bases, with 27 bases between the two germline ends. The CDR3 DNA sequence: TGTGCCATCAGTCAGATTGCCAGTGAAAACAGGGCGGGTGAGCAGTACTTC. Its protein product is CAISQIASENRAGEQYF.

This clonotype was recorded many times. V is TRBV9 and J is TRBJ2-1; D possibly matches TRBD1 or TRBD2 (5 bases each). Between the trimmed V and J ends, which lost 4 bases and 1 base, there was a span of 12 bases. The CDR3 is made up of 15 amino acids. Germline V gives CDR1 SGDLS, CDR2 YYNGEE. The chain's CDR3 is CASSPYEGSYNEQFF. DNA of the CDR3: TGTGCCAGCAGCCCCTATGAGGGGTCCTACAATGAGCAGTTCTTC.

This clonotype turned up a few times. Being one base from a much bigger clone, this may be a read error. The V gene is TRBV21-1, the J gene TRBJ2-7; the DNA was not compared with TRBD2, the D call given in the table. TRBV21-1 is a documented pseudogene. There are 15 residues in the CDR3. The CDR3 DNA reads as TGTGCCAGCAGCCTGACTAGCGGGACCTCCTACGAGCAGTACTTC. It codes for CASSLTSGTSYEQYF.

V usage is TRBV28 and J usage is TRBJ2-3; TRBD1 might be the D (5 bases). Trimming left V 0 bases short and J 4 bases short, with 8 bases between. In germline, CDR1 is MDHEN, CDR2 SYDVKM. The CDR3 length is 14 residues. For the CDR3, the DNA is TGTGCCAGCAGTTTATGGAAGGGGCCAGATACGCAGTATTTT. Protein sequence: CASSLWKGPDTQYF.

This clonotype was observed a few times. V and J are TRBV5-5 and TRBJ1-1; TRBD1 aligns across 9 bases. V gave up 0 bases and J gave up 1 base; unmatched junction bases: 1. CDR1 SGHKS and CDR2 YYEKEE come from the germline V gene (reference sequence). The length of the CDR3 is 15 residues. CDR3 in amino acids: CASSLAGQGNTEAFF. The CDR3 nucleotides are TGTGCCAGCAGCTTGGCGGGACAGGGGAACACTGAAGCTTTCTTT. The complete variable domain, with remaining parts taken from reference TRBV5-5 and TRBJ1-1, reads DAGVTQSPTHLIKTRGQQVTLRCSPISGHKSVSWYQQVLGQGPQFIFQYYEKEERGRGNFPDRFSARQFPNYSSELNVNALLLGDSALYLCASSLAGQGNTEAFFGQGTRLTVV.

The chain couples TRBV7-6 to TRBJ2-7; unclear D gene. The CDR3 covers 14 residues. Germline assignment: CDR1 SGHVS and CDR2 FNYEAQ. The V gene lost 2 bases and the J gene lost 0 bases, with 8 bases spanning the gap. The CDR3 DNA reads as TGTGCCAGCAGCTTAAGTTTCGTCTCCTACGAGCAGTACTTC. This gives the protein CASSLSFVSYEQYF.

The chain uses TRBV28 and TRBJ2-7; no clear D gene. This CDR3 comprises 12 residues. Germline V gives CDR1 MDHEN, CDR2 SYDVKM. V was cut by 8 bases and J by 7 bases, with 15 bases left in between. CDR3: CASGPPGREQYF. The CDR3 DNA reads TGTGCCAGCGGACCCCCCGGCCGGGAGCAGTACTTC.

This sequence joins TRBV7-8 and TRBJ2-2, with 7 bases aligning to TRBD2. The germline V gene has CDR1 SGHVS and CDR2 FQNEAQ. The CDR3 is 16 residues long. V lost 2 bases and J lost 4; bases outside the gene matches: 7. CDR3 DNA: TGTGCCAGCAGCTTATTTTCACGGACTAGCACCGGGGAGCTGTTTTTT. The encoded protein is CASSLFSRTSTGELFF.